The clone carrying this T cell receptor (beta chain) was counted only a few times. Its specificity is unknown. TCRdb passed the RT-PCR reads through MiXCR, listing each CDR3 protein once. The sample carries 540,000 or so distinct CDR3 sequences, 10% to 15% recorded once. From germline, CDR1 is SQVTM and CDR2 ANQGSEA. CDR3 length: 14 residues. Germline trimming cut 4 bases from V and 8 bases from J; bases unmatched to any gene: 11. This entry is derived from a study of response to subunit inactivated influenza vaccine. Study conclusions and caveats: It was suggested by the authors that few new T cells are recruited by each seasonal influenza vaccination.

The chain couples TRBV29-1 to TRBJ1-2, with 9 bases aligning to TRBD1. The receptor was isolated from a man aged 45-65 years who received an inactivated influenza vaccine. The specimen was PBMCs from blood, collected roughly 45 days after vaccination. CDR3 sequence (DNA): TGCAGCGTTGCTTCCGGGACAGGGTCTGGGGGCTACACCTTC. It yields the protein CSVASGTGSGGYTF. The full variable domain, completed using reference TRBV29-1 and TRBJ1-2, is SAVISQKPSRDICQRGTSLTIQCQVDSQVTMMFWYRQQPGQSLTLIATANQGSEATYESGFVIDKFPISRPNLTFSTLTVSNMSPEDSSIYLCSVASGTGSGGYTFGSGTRLTVV.